A single sample is the source of the 31 T cell receptor beta chains below, sequenced in a study of blood T cell repertoires in COVID-19. Method: immunoSEQ multiplex PCR; TCRdb's copy keeps in-frame clones and lacks some. The sample lists roughly 150,000 clones; approximately 82% were seen once. The sample comprised peripheral blood. Receptor source: a woman between 45 and 60 years old in a cohort sampled during active or convalescent COVID-19.

The V and J genes are TRBV10-2 and TRBJ1-1; D uncertain. The V end was cut by 6 bases, the J end by 7 bases, with 12 bases between. This CDR3 is built from 12 residues. In germline, CDR1 is WSHSY, CDR2 SAAADI. CDR3 nucleotides: TGCGCCAGCAGGACCAGCGTGGGTGAAGCTTTCTTT. Amino acids: CASRTSVGEAFF.

The chain uses TRBV21-1 and TRBJ1-2; the table's D call TRBD1 went unverified against the DNA. TRBV21-1 is a known pseudogene. The CDR3 contains 17 residues. The CDR3 DNA follows: TGTGCCAGCAGCAAAACCTCTGGACAGGCACTTAACTATGGCTACACCTTC. Translation gives CASSKTSGQALNYGYTF.

V gene TRBV2 combines with J gene TRBJ1-5; 7 bases fit TRBD1. There are 14 residues in the CDR3. V shed 3 bases, J shed 6 bases, and the junction held 5 bases outside the gene matches. Germline CDR1 reads SNHLY; CDR2 reads FYNNEI. CDR3 sequence reads: CASSEPGGGQPQHF. CDR3 sequence (DNA): TGTGCCAGCAGTGAGCCAGGGGGAGGTCAGCCCCAGCATTTT.

This clone came up a few times. For the CDR3, the DNA is TGTGCCAGCAGTTACACCGGAGGGAACACCGGGGAGCTGTTTTTT. Protein: CASSYTGGNTGELFF. This rearrangement joins TRBV6-5 to TRBJ2-2; perhaps TRBD2 as D (5 bases). This CDR3 comprises 15 residues. Trimming left V 2 bases short and J 1 base short, with 8 bases between. Germline V gene lookup returns CDR1 MNHEY and CDR2 SVGAGI.

This clone occurred a few times. This chain joins TRBV7-2 and TRBJ2-3; 9 bases align to TRBD2. Looked up from germline, CDR1 is SGHTA and CDR2 is FQGNSA. The CDR3 totals 15 residues. The V segment lost 4 bases and the J segment 1 base; nucleotides outside the gene matches: 3. The CDR3 protein is CASSSSGDGTDTQYF. In DNA form, the CDR3 reads TGTGCCAGCAGCTCTAGCGGGGATGGCACAGATACGCAGTATTTT.

V and J are TRBV11-1 and TRBJ2-1; 7 positions agree with TRBD1. V shed 3 bases, J shed 2 bases, and the junction held 7 bases outside the gene matches. Germline CDR1 and CDR2: SGHAT and FQDESV (reference sequence). The CDR3 has 16 residues. The CDR3 coding sequence is TGTGCCAGCAGCTTGTTAGGACAGGCGCCCTACAATGAGCAGTTCTTC. As protein: CASSLLGQAPYNEQFF.

The V and J genes are TRBV7-3 and TRBJ2-2, with 9 bases that match TRBD1. The CDR3 loop spans 15 amino acids. V lost 7 bases and J lost 2; bases outside the gene matches: 5. The V gene's germline CDR1 is SGHTA and CDR2 FQGTGA. The CDR3 loop reads CASNMGQGNTGELFF. As DNA, the CDR3 is TGTGCCAGCAATATGGGACAGGGCAACACCGGGGAGCTGTTTTTT.

V is TRBV5-4 and J is TRBJ2-7; a weak D match, TRBD2 (6 bases). The CDR3 sequence is 16 residues long. The germline V gene encodes CDR1 SGHNT and CDR2 YYREEE (reference sequence). V lost 0 bases and J 2 bases, leaving 15 bases between the germline ends. The CDR3 DNA is TGTGCCAGCAGCTTGGGCGCGGGGAGGTTTGCCTACGAGCAGTACTTC. Protein product: CASSLGAGRFAYEQYF.

The chain joins TRBV21-1 to TRBJ1-2; the tabulated D call, TRBD1, remains unverified against the DNA. TRBV21-1 corresponds to a pseudogene. This CDR3 spans 13 amino acids. The CDR3, as DNA: TGTGCCAGCAAACAGGGGATAAACTATGGCTACACCTTC. Its protein is CASKQGINYGYTF.

V and J are TRBV2 and TRBJ1-2; 8 bases agree with TRBD1. The CDR3 sequence is 12 residues long. The trim removed 6 bases at V and 10 bases at J, leaving 7 bases unmatched. CDR1 and CDR2 (germline): SNHLY, FYNNEI. Written as DNA, the CDR3 is TGTGCCAGCAGCCCTGGACAGGGAGCCTACACCTTC. This codes for CASSPGQGAYTF.

The chain couples TRBV19 to TRBJ2-6, with TRBD2 as a possible D gene (5 bases). Germline assignment: CDR1 LNHDA and CDR2 SQIVND (reference sequence). The CDR3 runs to 17 residues. Trimming took 3 bases from V and 0 from J, leaving 12 bases between them. In DNA form, the CDR3 reads TGTGCCAGTAGTATTTTATTCGGGGACTCTGGGGCCAACGTCCTGACTTTC. Protein sequence: CASSILFGDSGANVLTF.

The V call is TRBV7-9, the J call TRBJ1-1; D is unresolved. The V gene's germline CDR1 is SEHNR and CDR2 FQNEAQ (reference sequence). This CDR3 comprises 13 residues. Trimming shortened V by 6 bases and J by 1 base, and 9 bases separated the two germline ends. CDR3 nucleotide sequence: TGTGCCAGCAGTGCGTCCCAGAACACTGAAGCTTTCTTT. Translation gives CASSASQNTEAFF.

The gene calls are TRBV21-1 and TRBJ2-2; the D call TRBD2 from the table was never checked on the DNA. TRBV21-1 is a pseudogene segment. The CDR3 has 18 residues. The CDR3 sequence: CASSAFRGGLGDTGELFF. CDR3 coding DNA: TGTGCCAGCAGTGCCTTTCGGGGGGGCCTGGGGGACACCGGGGAGCTGTTTTTT.

The V call is TRBV15, the J call TRBJ2-5; TRBD2 matches at 7 bases. Germline V gene sequence: CDR1 LNHNV, CDR2 YYDKDF (reference sequence). V lost 2 bases and J lost 6; bases outside the gene matches: 6. This CDR3 is 14 amino acids long. CDR3 in amino acids: CATSRSGEGKTQYF. CDR3 nucleotides: TGTGCCACCAGCAGAAGCGGGGAGGGAAAGACCCAGTACTTC. The full variable domain, in which reference TRBV15 and TRBJ2-5 provide the parts outside the CDR3, is DAMVIQNPRYQVTQFGKPVTLSCSQTLNHNVMYWYQQKSSQAPKLLFHYYDKDFNNEADTPDNFQSRRPNTSFCFLDIRSPGLGDTAMYLCATSRSGEGKTQYFGPGTRLLVL.

This clone has more than one count but fewer than ten. V usage is TRBV18 and J usage is TRBJ1-5; TRBD1 matches at 9 bases. The CDR3 contains 17 residues. In germline, CDR1 is KGHSH, CDR2 LQKENI. Trimming at V came to 5 bases and at J to 1 base, leaving 9 bases not matched to a gene. The CDR3 DNA reads as TGTGCCAGCTCAAAAGCCGGGACAGGGATGAGCAATCAGCCCCAGCATTTT. This codes for CASSKAGTGMSNQPQHF.

J is TRBJ1-1 and V is TRBV27, with D possibly being TRBD1 (5 bases). CDR1 and CDR2 (germline): MNHEY, SMNVEV (reference sequence). This CDR3 region has 17 residues. Between the trimmed V and J ends, which lost 6 bases and 3 bases, there was a span of 23 bases. Here the CDR3 DNA reads TGTGCCAGCAGGTTAAATCAGGGATCAGCCTGGTACACTGAAGCTTTCTTT. This sequence encodes CASRLNQGSAWYTEAFF.

The chain is built from TRBV19 and TRBJ1-2; no clear D. The germline gives CDR1 LNHDA, CDR2 SQIVND (reference sequence). This CDR3 region has 12 residues. V was clipped by 6 bases and J by 8 bases, with 13 bases between them. In nucleotides, the CDR3 is TGTGCCAGTAGCGCGGGCCTAAGGGGCTACACCTTC. Translation gives CASSAGLRGYTF.

CDR3 sequence reads: CASSESSGSYNEQFF. CDR3 coding DNA: TGCGCCAGCAGTGAGTCCTCAGGGTCCTACAATGAGCAGTTCTTC. The chain combines TRBV10-1 with TRBJ2-1, with D possibly TRBD1 on 5 matching bases. The V and J ends lost 0 bases and 1 base respectively, with 7 bases between them. The germline CDR1 and CDR2 sequences are WNHNN and SYGVQD (reference sequence). CDR3 length equals 15 residues.

In this sample, this clone turned up a few times. The CDR3 DNA reads TGCGCCAGCAGGCGAGACTACAACAGGGAGAGCTATGGCTACACCTTC. Protein sequence: CASRRDYNRESYGYTF. The chain couples TRBV4-1 to TRBJ1-2, with D perhaps matching TRBD1 (6 bases). Trimming stripped 6 bases from V and 4 bases from J, with 21 bases between. The CDR3 is 16 amino acids. Germline loops: CDR1 MGHRA, CDR2 YSYEKL.

The genes are TRBV6-6 and TRBJ2-3, with 12 bases that match TRBD2. This CDR3 is 16 amino acids long. From germline, CDR1 is MNHNY and CDR2 SVGAGI (reference sequence). The V and J ends lost 0 bases and 5 bases, in that order; junction bases with no gene match: 3. The CDR3, as DNA: TGTGCCAGCAGTTACTCTATGACTAGCGGGGGAGATACGCAGTATTTT. Translation gives CASSYSMTSGGDTQYF.

This clone was counted ten times or more. The chain joins TRBV7-9 to TRBJ2-7, with 8 bases matching TRBD1. The germline gives CDR1 SEHNR, CDR2 FQNEAQ (reference sequence). CDR3 size: 15 residues. Trimming at V came to 5 bases and at J to 5 bases, leaving 11 bases not matched to a gene. The CDR3 DNA reads as TGTGCCAGCAGCCACGACAGGGGATCTCCCCACGAGCAGTACTTC. Its translation: CASSHDRGSPHEQYF. Together with reference TRBV7-9 and TRBJ2-7, the CDR3 gives the full variable domain: DTGVSQNPRHKITKRGQNVTFRCDPISEHNRLYWYRQTLGQGPEFLTYFQNEAQLEKSRLLSDRFSAERPKGSFSTLEIQRTEQGDSAMYLCASSHDRGSPHEQYFGPGTRLTVT.

V is TRBV10-3 and J is TRBJ1-4; D ambiguous. Germline V CDR1 and CDR2: ENHRY, SYGVKD. The CDR3 totals 14 residues. V shed 10 bases and J shed 5 bases, with 17 bases lying between them. The CDR3 region has the DNA TGTGCCACCCAGCCGGGTGAGGGCAATGAAAAACTGTTTTTT. Translated: CATQPGEGNEKLFF.

This rearrangement joins TRBV30 to TRBJ2-1; the D gene is possibly TRBD1 (5 bases). The V end lost 2 bases, the J end lost 9 bases, and 14 bases lay between the germline ends. The CDR3 has 13 amino acids. Germline loops: CDR1 GTSNPN, CDR2 SVGIG (reference sequence). The CDR3 DNA sequence: TGTGCCTGGAGTTCCCAGGGCTTGGGTGAGCAGTTCTTC. It yields the protein CAWSSQGLGEQFF. The complete variable domain, with remaining parts taken from reference TRBV30 and TRBJ2-1, reads SQTIHQWPATLVQPVGSPLSLECTVEGTSNPNLYWYRQAAGRGLQLLFYSVGIGQISSEVPQNLSASRPQDRQFILSSKKLLLSDSGFYLCAWSSQGLGEQFFGPGTRLTVL.

This clone has just one count. The CDR3 loop is CASSPGGPSGYTF. The CDR3 DNA is TGTGCCAGCAGTCCCGGGGGACCGAGTGGCTACACCTTC. The chain employs TRBV6-5 and TRBJ1-2; maybe TRBD1 (5 bases). Germline-derived CDR1 and CDR2 are MNHEY and SVGAGI. Trimming cost V 5 bases and J 7 bases, with 14 bases left between them. This CDR3 is built from 13 residues.

The J gene is TRBJ1-1, the V gene TRBV20-1; 7 bases match TRBD1. The junction had 9 bases not matched to a gene; V was cut back by 8 bases and J by 6 bases. The germline V gene has CDR1 DFQATT and CDR2 SNEGSKA (reference sequence). The CDR3 covers 12 residues. Here the CDR3 DNA reads TGCAGTACTAATGACAGGGAAGCTGAAGCTTTCTTT. This translates into CSTNDREAEAFF.

This sequence joins TRBV4-1 and TRBJ1-3; D ambiguous. Germline V gene lookup returns CDR1 MGHRA and CDR2 YSYEKL. V lost 9 bases to trimming and J lost 3 bases, with 12 bases between them. CDR3 length: 13 residues. Written as DNA, the CDR3 is TGCGCCAGTCGCCGGTATTTTGGAAACACCATATATTTT. Translated, it gives CASRRYFGNTIYF.

This chain joins TRBV7-8 and TRBJ1-5; no firm D call. Per germline, CDR1 SGHVS and CDR2 FQNEAQ. V was trimmed by 0 bases and J by 7 bases, leaving 10 bases between them. There are 14 residues in the CDR3. Here the CDR3 DNA reads TGTGCCAGCAGCTTAGCGACGGGTTACCAGCCCCAGCATTTT. This sequence encodes CASSLATGYQPQHF.

The chain uses TRBV7-6 and TRBJ2-7; TRBD1 might be the D (5 bases). In germline, CDR1 is SGHVS, CDR2 FNYEAQ. V lost 3 bases and J lost 4, with 10 bases in between. The CDR3 consists of 13 residues. CDR3 DNA: TGTGCCAGCAGCTTGGGCGGACAATACGAGCAGTACTTC. It codes for CASSLGGQYEQYF.

Only one count was recorded for this clone. The chain has TRBV27 and TRBJ1-5; 7 positions match TRBD1. V shed 5 bases and J 0 bases; nucleotides not matched to a gene: 13. This CDR3 has 18 amino acids. Germline CDR1 and CDR2: MNHEY and SMNVEV (reference sequence). The CDR3 region is CASSRKQGIGYSNQPQHF. CDR3 sequence (DNA): TGTGCCAGCAGTCGGAAACAGGGGATCGGGTATAGCAATCAGCCCCAGCATTTT.

The chain couples TRBV5-4 to TRBJ2-5; 9 bases are a match to TRBD1. The CDR3 covers 15 residues. Unmatched junction bases numbered 7, after V lost 3 bases and J lost 4 bases. CDR1 is SGHNT, CDR2 YYREEE, per germline (reference sequence). This CDR3 is CASSSRTGEGETQYF. The CDR3 DNA is TGTGCCAGCAGCTCCAGGACAGGGGAGGGAGAGACCCAGTACTTC.

The J gene is TRBJ2-2, the V gene TRBV24-1, with a possible D match to TRBD2 (6 bases). Trimming pared 5 bases from V and 10 bases from J, leaving 13 bases between. Germline V gene sequence: CDR1 KGHDR, CDR2 SFDVKD. This CDR3 is 13 amino acids long. This CDR3 is CATSAGLPAELFF. CDR3 DNA: TGTGCCACCAGTGCGGGACTCCCTGCGGAGCTGTTTTTT.